The 24 T cell receptor beta chains below come from one sample, sequenced in a study of cytomegalovirus exposure and HLA in healthy donors. 13 Jbeta primers and 60 Vbeta primers were used for the PCR. Clones were sequenced by immunoSEQ multiplex PCR, and TCRdb holds only the in-frame ones, with some missing. The sample holds about 110,000 clones, 71% seen once. Sample: PBMCs. Source of these receptors: a female donor in good health and CMV-seronegative.

In DNA, the CDR3 is TGTGCCAGCAGCGCCCGGCTGGCGGGAGGGCTGAGGGAGACCCAGTACTTC. Translation: CASSARLAGGLRETQYF. The chain is built from TRBV11-3 and TRBJ2-5; 9 bases align to TRBD2. The CDR3 sequence is 17 residues long. The ends lost 5 bases at V and 5 bases at J; junction bases unmatched: 15. Looked up from germline, CDR1 is SGHNT and CDR2 is YENEEA.

This rearrangement joins TRBV5-5 to TRBJ2-7; 7 bases are shared with TRBD1. J lost 5 bases, V lost 0 bases, and 11 bases had no gene match. Germline V gene data show CDR1 as SGHKS and CDR2 as YYEKEE (reference sequence). CDR3 size: 16 residues. The CDR3 sequence: CASSLVDRERLDEQYF. CDR3 bases: TGTGCCAGCAGCTTGGTTGACAGGGAGAGGCTGGACGAGCAGTACTTC.

The V gene is TRBV27, the J gene TRBJ2-5; 7 bases fit TRBD1. CDR1 MNHEY and CDR2 SMNVEV come from the germline V gene (reference sequence). After removal of 4 bases from V and 2 bases from J, the junction contained 10 bases not matched to a gene. This CDR3 is 16 amino acids long. CDR3: CASSSNTGVRQETQYF. CDR3 nucleotide sequence: TGTGCCAGCAGTTCGAATACAGGGGTCAGACAAGAGACCCAGTACTTC.

The chain is built from TRBV6-1 and TRBJ2-1; D is possibly TRBD1 (5 bases). The CDR3 loop spans 14 amino acids. The V and J ends lost 3 bases and 3 bases respectively, with 9 bases between them. Germline assignment: CDR1 MNHNS and CDR2 SASEGT. DNA for the CDR3: TGTGCCAGCAGTGATGGGGCTATCTACAATGAGCAGTTCTTC. It translates to CASSDGAIYNEQFF.

The chain uses TRBV2 and TRBJ2-7; D perhaps matches TRBD1 (6 bases). CDR3 size: 11 residues. CDR1 SNHLY and CDR2 FYNNEI come from the germline V gene. The CDR3 DNA reads TGTGCTACCTCAGGGGCCTACGAGCAGTACTTC. This sequence encodes CATSGAYEQYF.

The rearrangement uses TRBV4-1 and TRBJ1-3, with a tentative D call TRBD1 (5 bases). Germline CDR1 and CDR2: MGHRA and YSYEKL. Trimming removed 4 bases at V and 0 bases at J, with 13 bases between. The CDR3 totals 16 residues. The CDR3 region is CASSLRQPISGNTIYF. DNA of the CDR3: TGCGCCAGCAGCCTACGACAGCCTATCTCTGGAAACACCATATATTTT.

This clone occurred once. The chain joins TRBV15 to TRBJ2-7, with 7 bases that match TRBD1. The germline gives CDR1 LNHNV, CDR2 YYDKDF (reference sequence). Trimming cost V 0 bases and J 2 bases; bases outside gene matches: 1. The CDR3 totals 14 residues. CDR3 protein: CATSREQGAYEQYF. CDR3 coding DNA: TGTGCCACCAGCAGAGAGCAGGGGGCCTACGAGCAGTACTTC.

This clone was seen only a few times. The J gene is TRBJ2-3, the V gene TRBV5-1; 8 positions agree with TRBD2. CDR3 length: 17 amino acids. Germline V CDR1 and CDR2: SGHRS, YFSETQ. Trimming cost V 4 bases and J 1 base; bases outside gene matches: 11. The CDR3 DNA follows: TGCGCCAGCAGCCAAAGACCCGAACTAGCGGGCACAGATACGCAGTATTTT. This translates into CASSQRPELAGTDTQYF.

The chain combines TRBV23-1 with TRBJ2-7; 7 positions match TRBD1. TRBV23-1 is given ORF status, its function remaining uncertain. J was trimmed by 3 bases and V by 8 bases; bases with no gene match: 4. CDR3 length equals 12 residues. The CDR3 nucleotides are TGCGCCAGCGCGACAGGGAACTACGAGCAGTACTTC. Residues: CASATGNYEQYF.

This sequence joins TRBV23-1 and TRBJ2-7, with D perhaps matching TRBD2 (6 bases). TRBV23-1 has ORF status, its function being uncertain. The CDR3 spans 11 residues. The V end was cut by 9 bases, the J end by 1 base, with 7 bases between. CDR3: CAREGSYEQYF. CDR3 in DNA: TGCGCCAGGGAGGGATCCTACGAGCAGTACTTC.

The J gene is TRBJ2-5, the V gene TRBV2; D call uncertain. The DNA end lines up better with TRBJ2-7; the J call may be wrong. This CDR3 spans 14 amino acids. CDR1 is SNHLY, CDR2 FYNNEI, per germline. CDR3 sequence reads: CASSEMGSPPEQYF. As DNA, the CDR3 is TGTGCCAGCAGTGAAATGGGCAGTCCTCCCGAGCAGTACTTC.

The chain carries TRBV4-1 and TRBJ1-5; D not resolved. The V end was cut by 2 bases, the J end by 5 bases, with 7 bases between. The CDR3 runs 13 residues. Germline V CDR1 and CDR2: MGHRA, YSYEKL. CDR3 bases: TGCGCCAGCAGCCAAACAGCTTATCAGCCCCAGCATTTT. Translation gives CASSQTAYQPQHF.

The chain carries TRBV15 and TRBJ2-7; possible D gene TRBD1, 6 bases. The CDR3 is made up of 14 amino acids. Trimming shortened V by 1 base and J by 6 bases, and 13 bases separated the two germline ends. The V gene's germline CDR1 is LNHNV and CDR2 YYDKDF (reference sequence). CDR3 bases: TGTGCCACCAGCAGAGTTGACAGGATGGGCGAGCAGTACTTC. It yields the protein CATSRVDRMGEQYF.

The chain has TRBV11-2 and TRBJ2-6; the D gene is possibly TRBD1 (6 bases). The CDR3 length is 16 residues. The V gene's germline CDR1 is SGHAT and CDR2 FQNNGV. Trimming pared 5 bases from V and 0 bases from J, leaving 11 bases between. The chain's CDR3 is CASSADRSSGANVLTF. CDR3 DNA: TGTGCCAGCAGCGCCGACAGGTCCTCTGGGGCCAACGTCCTGACTTTC.

The chain carries TRBV29-1 and TRBJ2-7, with D possibly matching TRBD2 (5 bases). The V gene's germline CDR1 is SQVTM and CDR2 ANQGSEA. V lost 4 bases, J lost 2 bases, and 9 bases lay in between. The CDR3 spans 12 residues. The CDR3 reads CSVGETTYEQYF. CDR3 coding DNA: TGCAGCGTTGGCGAGACTACCTACGAGCAGTACTTC.

The genes are TRBV25-1 and TRBJ2-5; 8 nucleotides match TRBD1. V shed 6 bases, J shed 1 base, and the junction held 13 bases outside the gene matches. Germline V gives CDR1 MGHDK, CDR2 SYGVNS. This CDR3 comprises 17 residues. The CDR3 loop is CASSQTPPGQGQETQYF. CDR3 coding DNA: TGTGCCAGCAGCCAAACCCCCCCCGGACAGGGCCAAGAGACCCAGTACTTC. The full variable domain, with the rest looked up from reference TRBV25-1 and TRBJ2-5, is EADIYQTPRYLVIGTGKKITLECSQTMGHDKMYWYQQDPGMELHLIHYSYGVNSTEKGDLSSESTVSRIRTEHFPLTLESARPSHTSQYLCASSQTPPGQGQETQYFGPGTRLLVL.

The chain employs TRBV4-2 and TRBJ2-1; 8 bases line up with TRBD2. The CDR3 is 16 amino acids. V lost 0 bases, J lost 2 bases, and 3 bases stayed unmatched. Germline CDR1 reads LGHNA; CDR2 reads YNFKEQ. CDR3 in amino acids: CASSQEGAGAYNEQFF. CDR3 nucleotides: TGTGCCAGCAGCCAAGAAGGAGCGGGAGCCTACAATGAGCAGTTCTTC.

The chain is built from TRBV2 and TRBJ1-4; 7 positions agree with TRBD1. The CDR3 sequence is 18 residues long. Germline trimming cut 6 bases from V and 0 bases from J; bases unmatched to any gene: 13. The germline CDR1 and CDR2 sequences are SNHLY and FYNNEI. For the CDR3, the DNA is TGTGCCAGCAGCCTCGACAGGGCACTCTTTGCAACTAATGAAAAACTGTTTTTT. It yields the protein CASSLDRALFATNEKLFF.

The sample holds a few counts of this clone. The chain uses TRBV4-3 and TRBJ2-1; 14 nucleotides match TRBD2. The CDR3 sequence is 18 residues long. With V trimmed by 1 base and J by 0 bases, 2 bases remained unmatched. The V gene's germline CDR1 is LGHNA and CDR2 YSLEER. The CDR3, as DNA: TGCGCCAGCAGCCAAGGACTAGCGGGAGGGGACTCCTACAATGAGCAGTTCTTC. Residues: CASSQGLAGGDSYNEQFF.

The chain combines TRBV13 with TRBJ2-7, with D possibly matching TRBD1 (6 bases). Per the germline V gene, CDR1 is PRHDT and CDR2 is FYEKMQ (reference sequence). The CDR3 totals 14 residues. V lost 6 bases and J lost 4, with 16 bases in between. CDR3 sequence (DNA): TGTGCCAGCAGTCCCTACAGGGACATTTACGAGCAGTACTTC. It codes for CASSPYRDIYEQYF.

The chain combines TRBV27 with TRBJ2-7; no reliable D call. V dropped 3 bases and J dropped 2 bases, with 8 bases sitting between them. In germline, CDR1 is MNHEY, CDR2 SMNVEV (reference sequence). This CDR3 spans 13 amino acids. CDR3 amino acids: CASSLSATYEQYF. The CDR3 nucleotides are TGTGCCAGCAGTTTGTCCGCGACCTACGAGCAGTACTTC.

The rearrangement uses TRBV2 and TRBJ2-1, with 7 bases matching TRBD1. The CDR3 has 14 residues. Per germline, CDR1 SNHLY and CDR2 FYNNEI. Unmatched junction bases numbered 4, after V lost 2 bases and J lost 6 bases. The CDR3 nucleotides are TGTGCCAGCAGTGAACACACAGGGGCCAATGAGCAGTTCTTC. It encodes CASSEHTGANEQFF.

This clone was counted a few times. This chain uses TRBV14 with TRBJ2-5, with TRBD1 as a possible D gene (5 bases). This CDR3 is 15 amino acids long. Germline assignment: CDR1 SGHDN and CDR2 FVKESK. Trimming removed 0 bases at V and 4 bases at J, with 12 bases between. In DNA, the CDR3 is TGTGCCAGCAGCCAAGATTCCCACAGGACAGAGACCCAGTACTTC. It yields the protein CASSQDSHRTETQYF.

This clone has only one observation. DNA for the CDR3: TGTGCCAGCAGCTCGACAGGGGAAAATGGCTACACCTTC. Its translation is CASSSTGENGYTF. The chain links TRBV7-2 to TRBJ1-2, with 8 bases matching TRBD1. Looked up from germline, CDR1 is SGHTA and CDR2 is FQGNSA. The CDR3 has 13 amino acids. V was clipped by 4 bases and J by 6 bases; unmatched bases: 4.